The 3 T cell receptor beta chains presented below share a single source sample, sequenced in a study of blood T cell repertoires in COVID-19. The method was immunoSEQ multiplex PCR; TCRdb's version includes in-frame clones alone and lacks a portion of them. The sample lists some 210,000 clones, approximately 90% occurring once. The sample comprised peripheral blood. The source is a woman in her forties who had recovered from COVID-19.

V and J are TRBV27 and TRBJ2-7; D is possibly TRBD1 (6 bases). CDR1 and CDR2 (germline): MNHEY, SMNVEV (reference sequence). CDR3 length: 15 residues. V gave up 5 bases and J gave up 3 bases, with 17 bases separating them. CDR3 sequence reads: CASSKARAGDYEQYF. The CDR3 region has the DNA TGTGCCAGCAGTAAAGCTAGGGCAGGGGACTACGAGCAGTACTTC.

The J gene is TRBJ1-2, the V gene TRBV28; D possibly corresponds to TRBD1 (6 bases). The germline V gene encodes CDR1 MDHEN and CDR2 SYDVKM. The CDR3 is 16 amino acids. V lost 3 bases and J lost 2, with 16 bases in between. Written as DNA, the CDR3 is TGTGCCAGCAGTTTCCCCCCCGACAGGTCAAACTATGGCTACACCTTC. Protein: CASSFPPDRSNYGYTF.

This clone was seen once. The rearrangement joins TRBV5-8 to TRBJ2-1; D call uncertain. Germline V gene sequence: CDR1 SGHTS, CDR2 YDEGEE. This CDR3 is 14 amino acids long. V dropped 6 bases and J dropped 0 bases, with 10 bases sitting between them. In DNA form, the CDR3 reads TGTGCCAGCACTATATCCTTCTCCTACAATGAGCAGTTCTTC. It encodes CASTISFSYNEQFF.